The sequence of this TCR beta chain was determined in a study of identical twins. Carrying unique molecular identifiers, the cDNA also gained a universal primer site through template switching. TCRdb fed the 5' RACE reads into MiXCR, producing one record per CDR3 protein. The data contain approximately 680,000 distinct CDR3 sequences, under 8.5% of them seen just once; the ten biggest clones take up approximately 1.5%. The CDR3 spans 14 residues. Germline V gene sequence: CDR1 SNHLY, CDR2 FYNNEI. Trimming stripped 4 bases from V and 6 bases from J, with 16 bases between. These sequences were also reported in another study, on yellow fever vaccine responses in identical twins.

Sequencing was carried out using PBMCs. This clonotype was obtained from a woman in her late teens or twenties in good health. The chain has TRBV2 and TRBJ2-7; D is perhaps TRBD2 (5 bases). The CDR3 reads CASSGSLAVGEQYF. The CDR3, as DNA: TGTGCCAGCAGTGGCTCTCTAGCTGTGGGCGAGCAGTACTTC.